These 17 T cell receptor beta chains came from one sample sequenced in a study of T and B cells in COVID-19 patients. BIOMED2 TRB-A/B primer pools were used in multiplex TRB PCR. Via MiXCR, TCRdb re-called the multiplex PCR reads, giving one row per CDR3 protein. Found here are 10,000 to 13,000 distinct CDR3 sequences, 30% to 35% of them singletons; the top ten hold 14%. Each TRB amplification used about 250-550 ng of genomic DNA from blood. Sequenced material: blood. These receptors originate from a human donor with active COVID-19.

The chain links TRBV5-4 to TRBJ1-2; 10 nucleotides line up with TRBD1. V dropped 1 base and J dropped 6; count of bases not matched to a gene: 6. CDR1 is SGHNT and CDR2 is YYREEE in the germline V gene (reference sequence). The CDR3 contains 15 residues. The CDR3 DNA reads as TGTGCCAGCAGCTTGCGGGACAGGGGAGCTCATGGCTACACCTTC. The encoded protein is CASSLRDRGAHGYTF.

The chain has TRBV5-1 and TRBJ2-2; a possible D gene is TRBD1 (6 bases). CDR1 SGHRS and CDR2 YFSETQ come from the germline V gene. Trimming took 7 bases from V and 5 from J, leaving 18 bases between them. This CDR3 is built from 15 residues. DNA of the CDR3: TGCGCCAGCCACCCGGGCAGGGGACGGACCGGGGAGCTGTTTTTT. The encoded protein is CASHPGRGRTGELFF.

This clonotype was recorded a few times. The V gene is TRBV5-4, the J gene TRBJ2-1; maybe TRBD1 (6 bases). The CDR3 covers 13 residues. Trimming stripped 5 bases from V and 10 bases from J, with 16 bases between. Germline CDR1 and CDR2: SGHNT and YYREEE (reference sequence). Here the CDR3 DNA reads TGTGCCAGCAGTTTATCAGGGGCGAGGGAGCAGTTCTTC. It is translated as CASSLSGAREQFF.

The gene calls are TRBV19 and TRBJ2-6; 7 nucleotides match TRBD2. This CDR3 spans 14 amino acids. Trimming cost V 3 bases and J 8 bases; bases outside gene matches: 4. Looked up from germline, CDR1 is LNHDA and CDR2 is SQIVND (reference sequence). The CDR3 DNA reads TGTGCCAGTAGTATTTGGGAGGGTACCAACGTCCTGACTTTC. This codes for CASSIWEGTNVLTF.

The chain links TRBV12-3 or TRBV12-4 to TRBJ1-2; possibly TRBD1 for D (5 bases). V lost 7 bases and J lost 4, with 13 bases in between. The length of the CDR3 is 13 residues. CDR3 nucleotides: TGTGCCAGCATCCCCCCGGGGCTCTATGGCTACACCTTC. Protein sequence: CASIPPGLYGYTF.

This clonotype qualifies as medium-sized. The gene calls are TRBV10-3 and TRBJ2-7; tentatively, D is TRBD1 (6 bases). Looked up from germline, CDR1 is ENHRY and CDR2 is SYGVKD. This CDR3 comprises 11 residues. The V and J ends lost 6 bases and 3 bases respectively, with 6 bases between them. The CDR3 protein is CAISRGYEQYF. In nucleotides, the CDR3 is TGTGCCATCAGCAGGGGCTACGAGCAGTACTTC.

The rearrangement joins TRBV27 to TRBJ2-2; D might be TRBD1 (5 bases). Per germline, CDR1 MNHEY and CDR2 SMNVEV (reference sequence). V gave up 3 bases and J gave up 3 bases, with 20 bases separating them. The CDR3 runs 18 residues. The CDR3 DNA follows: TGTGCCAGCAGTTTCAGGGCAGGGCCATACGGGCACACCGGGGAGCTGTTTTTT. Translation gives CASSFRAGPYGHTGELFF.

This clonotype showed up just a few times. The gene calls are TRBV6-5 and TRBJ2-5, with no clear D. V dropped 6 bases and J dropped 1 base, with 15 bases sitting between them. There are 15 residues in the CDR3. Germline CDR1 reads MNHEY; CDR2 reads SVGAGI. In DNA, the CDR3 is TGTGCCAGCAGAGACCGCGACGGGCTCCAAGAGACCCAGTACTTC. It is translated as CASRDRDGLQETQYF.

This clonotype has just a few counts. The genes are TRBV7-2 and TRBJ2-2; D remains unclear. The germline CDR1 and CDR2 sequences are SGHTA and FQGNSA. V was trimmed by 3 bases and J by 1 base, leaving 6 bases between them. The CDR3 covers 14 residues. CDR3 protein: CASSLWENTGELFF. The CDR3, as DNA: TGTGCCAGCAGCTTGTGGGAGAACACCGGGGAGCTGTTTTTT.

This clonotype appeared a few times. The CDR3 loop is CSARDPTGLETQYF. The CDR3 DNA reads TGCAGTGCTAGAGATCCGACAGGGCTTGAGACCCAGTACTTC. The rearrangement links TRBV20-1 to TRBJ2-5; 7 nucleotides line up with TRBD1. Germline CDR1 reads DFQATT; CDR2 reads SNEGSKA (reference sequence). The CDR3 consists of 14 residues. V gave up 0 bases and J gave up 5 bases; unmatched junction bases: 6.

By share of the sample, this clonotype is medium-sized. The chain couples TRBV6-6 to TRBJ2-1; 9 nucleotides match TRBD1. Germline trimming cut 2 bases from V and 7 bases from J; bases unmatched to any gene: 6. The CDR3 is 15 residues long. The germline CDR1 and CDR2 sequences are MNHNY and SVGAGI (reference sequence). This CDR3 reads CASSYTGQGLNEQFF. The CDR3 DNA follows: TGTGCCAGCAGTTACACGGGACAGGGTCTGAATGAGCAGTTCTTC.

This clonotype was observed a few times. The rearrangement uses TRBV6-5 and TRBJ1-5; maybe TRBD1 (5 bases). This CDR3 has 16 residues. V lost 5 bases and J 6 bases, leaving 20 bases between the germline ends. Looked up from germline, CDR1 is MNHEY and CDR2 is SVGAGI. The CDR3 DNA reads TGTGCCAGCAGTCCCGCCGGCCGGGGGGTGAGTCAGCCCCAGCATTTT. Its translation: CASSPAGRGVSQPQHF.

This sequence joins TRBV20-1 and TRBJ1-2; D possibly corresponds to TRBD1 (6 bases). The germline V gene encodes CDR1 DFQATT and CDR2 SNEGSKA (reference sequence). V was trimmed by 5 bases and J by 8 bases, leaving 21 bases between them. The CDR3 consists of 14 residues. The chain's CDR3 is CSAERGGGGRGYTF. As DNA, the CDR3 is TGCAGTGCTGAACGGGGGGGGGGCGGTCGGGGCTACACCTTC.

This chain connects TRBV13 to TRBJ1-3, with 8 bases that match TRBD1. CDR1 is PRHDT, CDR2 FYEKMQ, per germline (reference sequence). The J segment lost 3 bases and the V segment lost 5 bases, leaving 6 bases of the junction unmatched. This CDR3 has 15 residues. The CDR3 is CASSTRTGFGNTIYF. As DNA, the CDR3 is TGTGCCAGCAGCACTCGGACAGGGTTTGGAAACACCATATATTTT.

This clonotype was seen more than once but under ten times. This chain joins TRBV13 and TRBJ2-5; 8 nucleotides align to TRBD2. The CDR3 has 15 residues. The ends lost 4 bases at V and 5 bases at J; junction bases unmatched: 9. Per the germline V gene, CDR1 is PRHDT and CDR2 is FYEKMQ (reference sequence). CDR3 residues: CASSSFGGAGETQYF. CDR3 bases: TGTGCCAGCAGCTCATTCGGGGGGGCCGGGGAGACCCAGTACTTC. The entire variable domain, with the rest obtained from reference TRBV13 and TRBJ2-5, is as follows: AAGVIQSPRHLIKEKRETATLKCYPIPRHDTVYWYQQGPGQDPQFLISFYEKMQSDKGSIPDRFSAQQFSDYHSELNMSSLELGDSALYFCASSSFGGAGETQYFGPGTRLLVL.

The chain carries TRBV12-3 or TRBV12-4 and TRBJ2-2; no definite D call. Trimming cost V 7 bases and J 8 bases, with 8 bases left between them. The CDR3 runs 11 residues. DNA for the CDR3: TGTGCCAGCAAAACACGAGGGGAGCTGTTTTTT. It specifies CASKTRGELFF.

This clonotype is categorized as medium-sized. The chain joins TRBV18 to TRBJ1-4; 9 bases map to TRBD1. J lost 2 bases, V lost 5 bases, and 3 bases had no gene match. Germline CDR1 and CDR2: KGHSH and LQKENI. The CDR3 covers 15 residues. The DNA for the CDR3 is TGTGCCAGCTCAGCAGGACAGGGGACTAATGAAAAACTGTTTTTT. This sequence encodes CASSAGQGTNEKLFF.